This T cell receptor beta chain appears in the sequencing data of a study of T cells in Graves' hyperthyroidism and ophthalmopathy. Whole-study results and caveats: The majority of expanded thyroid clonotypes above 0.001 also appeared in blood.

Using RNA transcripts as the source, TCR beta CDR3 regions were amplified. TCR CDR3 regions were first amplified by RT-PCR with HTBI primers. Via MiXCR, TCRdb re-called the multiplex PCR reads, giving one row per CDR3 protein. Here the sample spans some 530,000 distinct CDR3 sequences, around a fifth being singletons. Concerning this clonotype itself: Its antigen is as yet unknown. Sequence at one end of the junction differs from germline and may be a read error.

From germline, CDR1 is GTSNPN and CDR2 SVGIG (reference sequence). This CDR3 has 14 residues. This clonotype was obtained from a woman in her 70s with Graves' ophthalmopathy. The rearrangement joins TRBV30 to TRBJ2-3, with a weak D call TRBD2 (6 bases). The specimen sequenced was blood. The CDR3 spells CTWTKRAYTDTQYF. The CDR3 DNA is TGTACCTGGACAAAGCGGGCCTACACAGATACGCAGTATTTT.